Following are 7 T cell receptor beta chains from one sample sequenced in a study of cytomegalovirus exposure and HLA in healthy donors (TCRdb year 2017). The library was made by the immunoSEQ multiplex PCR assay. For the multiplex PCR, a mixture combining 60 forward primers for TCR Vbeta segments and 13 reverse primers for TCR Jbeta segments was used. This immuneACCESS table, as held by TCRdb, lists in-frame sequences with V and J called but not all clones. Of the missing ones, under half trace to an unresolved V gene in checked studies; the others have no known cause. A total of under 200,000 clones appear in this sample, about four fifths of them only once. The top ten clonotypes cover 1.7% of the sample. Sequencing was done on a sample of PBMCs. These receptors all come from a man aged 35-49 years in good health and CMV-seropositive.

V is TRBV9 and J is TRBJ2-6, with D perhaps TRBD1 (6 bases). The V gene's germline CDR1 is SGDLS and CDR2 YYNGEE. V was pared by 3 bases and J by 2 bases, with 9 bases between. This CDR3 spans 15 amino acids. CDR3 in amino acids: CASSAGDAGANVLTF. The CDR3 bases are TGTGCCAGCAGCGCAGGGGACGCTGGGGCCAACGTCCTGACTTTC.

The chain uses TRBV6-5 and TRBJ2-3; TRBD1 is a possible D gene (5 bases). The CDR3 consists of 14 residues. Germline V gene data show CDR1 as MNHEY and CDR2 as SVGAGI. Trimming cost V 5 bases and J 0 bases, with 9 bases left between them. The CDR3 spells CASSNDRSTDTQYF. The CDR3 region has the DNA TGTGCCAGCAGTAATGACAGAAGCACAGATACGCAGTATTTT.

The chain joins TRBV5-4 to TRBJ2-3, with 12 bases that match TRBD2. V was clipped by 3 bases and J by 6 bases; unmatched bases: 8. The CDR3 extends over 16 amino acids. CDR1 and CDR2 (germline): SGHNT, YYREEE (reference sequence). CDR3 sequence reads: CASSSLTSGSYDTQYF. DNA for the CDR3: TGTGCCAGCAGCTCCTTGACTAGCGGGAGTTATGATACGCAGTATTTT. The entire variable domain, with the rest obtained from reference TRBV5-4 and TRBJ2-3, is as follows: ETGVTQSPTHLIKTRGQQVTLRCSSQSGHNTVSWYQQALGQGPQFIFQYYREEENGRGNFPPRFSGLQFPNYSSELNVNALELDDSALYLCASSSLTSGSYDTQYFGPGTRLTVL.

The rearrangement uses TRBV7-8 and TRBJ1-3, with D unresolved. Germline V gives CDR1 SGHVS, CDR2 FQNEAQ. There are 14 residues in the CDR3. V dropped 4 bases and J dropped 3 bases, with 10 bases sitting between them. The CDR3 DNA reads TGTGCCAGCAGCTCCACAACGGGTGGAAACACCATATATTTT. Encoded protein: CASSSTTGGNTIYF.

V gene TRBV12-5 combines with J gene TRBJ2-7, with TRBD1 as a possible D gene (6 bases). The CDR3 totals 14 residues. CDR1 is LGHNT, CDR2 FRNRAP, per germline. V was cut by 2 bases and J by 5 bases, with 13 bases left in between. CDR3 sequence (DNA): TGTGCTAGTGGTTTGATGGGGGCTCTGGACGAGCAGTACTTC. It yields the protein CASGLMGALDEQYF.

This clone appeared a few times. The CDR3 here is CAISDLGGLGQPQHF. The DNA for the CDR3 is TGTGCCATCAGTGACCTCGGGGGGTTAGGGCAGCCCCAGCATTTT. This chain connects TRBV10-3 to TRBJ1-5, with D possibly being TRBD1 (5 bases). This CDR3 has 15 residues. Germline V lookup: CDR1 ENHRY, CDR2 SYGVKD. Trimming pared 3 bases from V and 7 bases from J, leaving 16 bases between.

This clone has only a few counts. The chain links TRBV4-2 to TRBJ2-7; 10 positions agree with TRBD2. The CDR3 spans 19 residues. Unmatched junction bases numbered 14, after V lost 0 bases and J lost 3 bases. Germline V lookup: CDR1 LGHNA, CDR2 YNFKEQ. The CDR3 sequence: CASSQEAGFGSGRVYEQYF. CDR3 bases: TGTGCCAGCAGCCAAGAGGCGGGGTTCGGAAGCGGGAGGGTCTACGAGCAGTACTTC.